This T cell receptor (beta chain) was identified during a study of Tregs in tolerant kidney transplant recipients. On the study more broadly: The nonmyeloablative bone marrow transplants came from related graft donors, with transient mixed chimerism. Overall study findings and caveats: For some patients, primers changed over time, blocking nucleotide-level comparison.

Thawed PBMCs were FACS-sorted into unstimulated CD4+CD25+CD127- regulatory T cells, CD4+CD25- non-regulatory cells, CD4 and CD8 cells. The CDR3 covers 13 residues. The V end lost 5 bases, the J end lost 7 bases, and 11 bases lay between the germline ends. The germline V gene encodes CDR1 MNHEY and CDR2 SVGAGI. Comments on this clone: The antigen is unknown.

Clones were read by immunoSEQ multiplex PCR, and TCRdb kept only the in-frame ones, dropping some. The sample has fewer than 80,000 clones; roughly nine tenths are singletons. The chain couples TRBV6-5 to TRBJ2-2; no reliable D call. This material consisted of CD4+ T cells from blood, taken before the transplant. The source is a human donor who received a combined kidney and bone marrow transplant. The CDR3 region has the DNA TGTGCCAGCAGTAGGAGAGTGGGCGGGGAGCTGTTTTTT. It specifies CASSRRVGGELFF.